This is a list of T cell receptor beta chains from one sample in a study of blood T cells in healthy people across ages. Each CDR3 protein gets one entry after TCRdb re-called the 5' RACE reads with MiXCR. The sample includes 650,000 to 800,000 distinct CDR3 sequences, over 40% of them seen just once. Sequencing input: blood. These receptors were taken from a woman aged 80 or older in good health. CDR3s include the opening cysteine and the closing phenylalanine or tryptophan. The D gene is left open where the match is weak. Clone size is given for some rows only: seen once, a few or many times, or a class if the clone is expanded.

V	D	J	size	CDR3	DNA
TRBV7-2	-	TRBJ2-7	many	CASSLSLGVYEQYF	TGTGCCAGCAGCTTAAGTTTAGGGGTTTACGAGCAGTACTTC
TRBV28	-	TRBJ2-5	many	CASSNTVQETQYF	TGTGCCAGCAGTAACACGGTCCAAGAGACCCAGTACTTC
TRBV5-1	-	TRBJ2-5	many	CASSPGDLYQETQYF	TGCGCCAGCAGCCCGGGGGACCTGTACCAAGAGACCCAGTACTTC
TRBV20-1	TRBD2	TRBJ2-7	many	CSATSASVNEQYF	TGCAGTGCAACTAGCGCGTCCGTCAACGAGCAGTACTTC
TRBV15	TRBD1	TRBJ2-3	-	CATSRVGTGSLISQYF	TGTGCCACCAGCAGAGTCGGGACAGGGTCCCTTATATCGCAGTATTTT
TRBV15	-	TRBJ2-3	-	CATSRSRRVQYF	TGTGCCACCAGCAGAAGTAGGAGGGTCCAGTATTTT
TRBV7-2	TRBD2	TRBJ2-7	-	CASSFLAGSSYEQYF	TGTGCCAGCAGCTTTCTAGCGGGAAGCTCCTACGAGCAGTACTTC
TRBV12-3/TRBV12-4	TRBD1	TRBJ1-2	-	CASSSRGQGVHYGYTF	TGTGCCAGCAGTTCCCGGGGACAGGGGGTACACTATGGCTACACCTTC
TRBV7-2	-	TRBJ1-1	few	CASSLLGWTEAFF	TGTGCCAGCAGCTTATTGGGGTGGACTGAAGCTTTCTTT
TRBV11-1	-	TRBJ2-1	many	CASSFTGLDEQFF	TGTGCCAGCAGCTTCACCGGGCTGGATGAGCAGTTCTTC
TRBV25-1	-	TRBJ1-1	once	CASSEGGRGADTEAFF	TGTGCCAGCAGTGAAGGGGGTCGAGGGGCTGACACTGAAGCTTTCTTT
TRBV20-1	-	TRBJ2-1	many	CSARDHQTTSNEQFF	TGCAGTGCTAGAGACCATCAGACGACGAGCAATGAGCAGTTCTTC
TRBV7-9	-	TRBJ2-5	many	CASPLEGIETQYF	TGTGCCAGCCCCTTGGAAGGGATCGAGACCCAGTACTTC
TRBV27	-	TRBJ2-3	-	CASSRVGTEFTQYF	TGTGCCAGCAGTAGGGTCGGCACGGAGTTTACGCAGTATTTT
TRBV29-1	TRBD1	TRBJ2-5	many	CSAGQNQETQYF	TGCAGCGCGGGACAGAACCAAGAGACCCAGTACTTC
TRBV4-1	TRBD1	TRBJ2-7	few	CASSQGPGQGKHEQYF	TGCGCCAGCAGCCAAGGGCCGGGACAGGGAAAACACGAGCAGTACTTC
TRBV12-3/TRBV12-4	-	TRBJ2-2	many	CASSLVVGELFF	TGTGCCAGCAGTTTGGTGGTCGGGGAGCTGTTTTTT
TRBV20-1	TRBD2	TRBJ2-7	-	CSARDHMGLAGRSSYNEQYF	TGCAGTGCTAGAGATCATATGGGACTAGCGGGAAGGAGCTCCTACAATGAGCAGTACTTC
TRBV3-1	-	TRBJ2-3	-	CASSQGRGDTDTQYF	TGTGCCAGCAGCCAAGGGCGGGGAGACACAGATACGCAGTATTTT
TRBV20-1	TRBD1	TRBJ2-3	many	CSADFAQGQKRTQYF	TGCAGTGCTGACTTTGCTCAGGGACAGAAAAGGACGCAGTATTTT
TRBV9	TRBD2	TRBJ2-5	-	CASSGSGAGETQYF	TGTGCCAGCAGCGGTAGCGGAGCGGGGGAGACCCAGTACTTC
TRBV7-2	-	TRBJ1-5	once	CASSLGQVGPQHF	TGTGCCAGCAGCTTAGGACAGGTGGGGCCCCAGCATTTT
TRBV29-1	-	TRBJ2-6	-	CSGLDNSGADVLTF	TGCAGCGGCCTGGACAACTCTGGGGCCGACGTCCTGACTTTC
TRBV20-1	-	TRBJ2-4	-	CSALIWDGKNIQYF	TGCAGTGCTCTGATTTGGGACGGCAAAAACATTCAGTACTTC
TRBV7-2	-	TRBJ2-1	once	CASSLWTVTYNEQFF	TGTGCCAGCAGCCTCTGGACAGTAACCTACAATGAGCAGTTCTTC
TRBV3-1	TRBD2	TRBJ2-7	-	CASSHMGGGEQYF	TGTGCCAGCAGCCATATGGGGGGGGGTGAGCAGTACTTC
TRBV3-1	-	TRBJ2-2	-	CASSSLWGPGELFF	TGTGCCAGCAGCTCCCTCTGGGGCCCCGGGGAGCTGTTTTTT
TRBV20-1	TRBD1	TRBJ2-7	-	CSARGDRGYEQYF	TGCAGTGCTAGAGGAGACAGGGGTTACGAGCAGTACTTC
TRBV9	TRBD2	TRBJ2-7	few	CASSAHSGVYEQYF	TGTGCCAGCAGCGCCCATAGCGGGGTTTACGAGCAGTACTTC
TRBV2	-	TRBJ2-6	many	CASSSRAGRSGANVLTF	TGTGCCAGCAGTTCGAGGGCAGGACGCTCTGGGGCCAACGTCCTGACTTTC
TRBV7-2	TRBD1	TRBJ1-6	many	CASSLGDSVYNSPLHF	TGTGCCAGCAGCTTAGGGGACAGCGTCTATAATTCACCCCTCCACTTT
TRBV28	TRBD2	TRBJ2-2	few	CASSPLAGGVVGDLFF	TGTGCCAGCAGCCCCCTAGCGGGGGGTGTCGTCGGGGATCTGTTTTTT
TRBV7-2	-	TRBJ2-1	-	CASSLADSLDPYNEQFF	TGTGCCAGCAGCTTAGCGGACAGTTTGGACCCCTACAATGAGCAGTTCTTC
TRBV6-2/TRBV6-3	TRBD2	TRBJ2-3	-	CASSPRRGRGDTQYF	TGTGCCAGCAGCCCCCGACGGGGGAGGGGAGATACGCAGTATTTT
TRBV14	-	TRBJ2-3	many	CASSHGFSTDTQYF	TGTGCCAGCAGCCACGGTTTTAGCACAGATACGCAGTATTTT
TRBV15	TRBD1	TRBJ1-1	-	CATSHDVGTGYTEAFF	TGTGCCACCAGCCACGATGTGGGGACAGGGTACACTGAAGCTTTCTTT
TRBV10-3	-	TRBJ1-3	-	CAINGEAGNTIYF	TGTGCCATCAACGGGGAGGCTGGAAACACCATATATTTT
TRBV6-2/TRBV6-3	-	TRBJ2-3	-	CASSDAGLTSTDTQYF	TGTGCCAGCAGCGACGCGGGACTCACTAGCACAGATACGCAGTATTTT
TRBV29-1	-	TRBJ2-3	-	CSVVRGAGGDTQYF	TGCAGCGTTGTGAGGGGGGCTGGGGGAGATACGCAGTATTTT
TRBV7-3	-	TRBJ2-1	many	CASSPHAAYNEQFF	TGTGCCAGCAGCCCCCACGCGGCTTACAATGAGCAGTTCTTC
TRBV20-1	-	TRBJ2-5	few	CSARVGGAPSTREQYF	TGCAGTGCTAGAGTTGGCGGAGCACCTTCTACTAGGGAGCAGTACTTC
TRBV3-1	TRBD2	TRBJ2-3	many	CASSLRAGVFGDTQYF	TGTGCCAGCAGCCTCCGAGCGGGGGTTTTCGGGGATACGCAGTATTTT
TRBV7-9	TRBD1	TRBJ1-5	-	CASSSTGASQPQHF	TGTGCCAGCAGCTCGACAGGGGCGTCTCAGCCCCAGCATTTT
TRBV7-9	-	TRBJ1-1	-	CASSFGAPSAEAFF	TGTGCCAGCAGCTTTGGGGCCCCTTCCGCTGAAGCTTTCTTT
TRBV7-9	TRBD1	TRBJ2-1	many	CASSQLTGAEQFF	TGTGCCAGCAGCCAATTGACAGGGGCCGAGCAGTTCTTC
TRBV20-1	-	TRBJ2-6	many	CSASDSARGANVLTF	TGCAGTGCTAGCGACAGTGCCCGTGGGGCCAACGTCCTGACTTTC
TRBV29-1	-	TRBJ2-7	-	CSVEDPKTGTYEQYF	TGCAGCGTTGAAGATCCTAAAACCGGGACCTACGAGCAGTACTTC
TRBV10-3	-	TRBJ1-5	-	CAISEPTNRNQPQHF	TGTGCCATCAGTGAGCCCACCAATCGGAATCAGCCCCAGCATTTT
TRBV12-3/TRBV12-4	TRBD1	TRBJ1-1	-	CASSFSGQGNTEAFF	TGTGCCAGCAGTTTCTCGGGACAGGGAAACACTGAAGCTTTCTTT
TRBV5-1	-	TRBJ2-5	-	CASSFEGGGSETQYF	TGCGCCAGCAGCTTTGAAGGTGGCGGATCTGAGACCCAGTACTTC
TRBV6-6	TRBD1	TRBJ2-3	many	CASSWDRVGGTDTQYF	TGTGCCAGCAGTTGGGACAGGGTTGGGGGCACAGATACGCAGTATTTT